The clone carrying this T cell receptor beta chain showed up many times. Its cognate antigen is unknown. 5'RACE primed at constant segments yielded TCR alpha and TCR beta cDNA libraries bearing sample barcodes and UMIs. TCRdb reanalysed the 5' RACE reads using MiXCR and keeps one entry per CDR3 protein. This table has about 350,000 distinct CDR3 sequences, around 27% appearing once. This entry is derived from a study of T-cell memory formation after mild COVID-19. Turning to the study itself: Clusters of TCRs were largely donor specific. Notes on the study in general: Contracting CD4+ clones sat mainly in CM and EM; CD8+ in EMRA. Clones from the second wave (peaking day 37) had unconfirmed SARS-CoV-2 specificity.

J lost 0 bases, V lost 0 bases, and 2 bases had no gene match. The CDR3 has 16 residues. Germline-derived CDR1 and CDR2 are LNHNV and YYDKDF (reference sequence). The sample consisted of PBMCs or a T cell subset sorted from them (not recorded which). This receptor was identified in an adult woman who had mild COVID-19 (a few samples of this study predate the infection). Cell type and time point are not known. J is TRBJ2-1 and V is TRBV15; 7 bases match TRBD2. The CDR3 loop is CATSRESGGSYNEQFF. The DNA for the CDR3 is TGTGCCACCAGCAGAGAATCGGGGGGCTCCTACAATGAGCAGTTCTTC.